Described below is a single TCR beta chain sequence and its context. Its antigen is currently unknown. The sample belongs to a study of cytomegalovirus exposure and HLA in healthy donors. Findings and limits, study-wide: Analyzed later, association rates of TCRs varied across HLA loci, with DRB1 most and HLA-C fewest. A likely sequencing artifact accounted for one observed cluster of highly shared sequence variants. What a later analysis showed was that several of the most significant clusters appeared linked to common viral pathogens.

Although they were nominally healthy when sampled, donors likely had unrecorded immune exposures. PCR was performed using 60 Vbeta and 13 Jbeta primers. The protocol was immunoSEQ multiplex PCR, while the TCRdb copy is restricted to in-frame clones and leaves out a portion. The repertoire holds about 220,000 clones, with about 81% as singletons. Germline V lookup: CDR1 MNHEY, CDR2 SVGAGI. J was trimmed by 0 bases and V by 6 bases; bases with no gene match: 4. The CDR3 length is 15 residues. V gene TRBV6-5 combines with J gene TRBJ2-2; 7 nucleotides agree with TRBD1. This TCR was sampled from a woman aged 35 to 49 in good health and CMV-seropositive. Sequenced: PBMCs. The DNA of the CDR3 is TGTGCCAGCAGCCGGGACAGACCGAACACCGGGGAGCTGTTTTTT. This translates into CASSRDRPNTGELFF.